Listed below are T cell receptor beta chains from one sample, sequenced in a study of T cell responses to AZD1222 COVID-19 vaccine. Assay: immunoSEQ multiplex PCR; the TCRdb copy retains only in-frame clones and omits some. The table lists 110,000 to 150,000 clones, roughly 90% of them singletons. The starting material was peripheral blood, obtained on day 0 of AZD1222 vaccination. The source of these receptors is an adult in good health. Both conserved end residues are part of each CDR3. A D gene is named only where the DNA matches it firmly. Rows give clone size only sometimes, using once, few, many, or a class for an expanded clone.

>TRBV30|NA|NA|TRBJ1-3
CAWRRDSGNTIYF
TGTGCCTGGAGGAGGGACTCTGGAAACACCATATATTTT
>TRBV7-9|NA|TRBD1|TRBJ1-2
CASSFLRDRYGYTF
TGTGCCAGCAGCTTCCTGCGGGACAGGTATGGCTACACCTTC
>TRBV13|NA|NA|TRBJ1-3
CASSFRGSGNTIYF
TGTGCCAGCAGTTTCAGGGGATCTGGAAACACCATATATTTT
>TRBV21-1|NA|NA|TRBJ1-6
CARDRGPNSPLHF
TGTGCCAGAGACAGGGGGCCTAATTCACCCCTCCACTTT
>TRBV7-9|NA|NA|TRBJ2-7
CASSLDNRYEQYF
TGTGCCAGCAGCTTAGACAATCGGTACGAGCAGTACTTC
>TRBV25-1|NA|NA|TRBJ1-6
CASSERGSGLNSPLHF
TGTGCCAGCAGTGAAAGGGGTAGCGGCCTTAATTCACCCCTCCACTTT
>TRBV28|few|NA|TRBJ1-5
CASRFYGQPQHF
TGTGCCAGCAGATTCTACGGGCAGCCCCAGCATTTT
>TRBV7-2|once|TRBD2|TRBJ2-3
CASSLMASGRTDTQYF
TGTGCCAGCAGCTTAATGGCTAGCGGGCGCACAGATACGCAGTATTTT
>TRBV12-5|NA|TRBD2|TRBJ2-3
CASGSGGGARTQYF
TGTGCTAGTGGGTCAGGCGGGGGGGCCCGTACGCAGTATTTT
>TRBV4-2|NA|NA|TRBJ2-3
CASLDSSSTDTQYF
TGTGCCAGCCTGGACTCATCAAGCACAGATACGCAGTATTTT
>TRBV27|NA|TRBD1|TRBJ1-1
CASITGTGDGVNTEAFF
TGTGCCAGTATAACCGGGACAGGGGACGGGGTGAACACTGAAGCTTTCTTT
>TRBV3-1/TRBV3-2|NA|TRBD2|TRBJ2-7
CASSHPLAELAIRVWTYEQYF
TGTGCCAGCAGCCATCCCTTGGCCGAACTAGCGATTAGGGTATGGACCTACGAGCAGTACTTC
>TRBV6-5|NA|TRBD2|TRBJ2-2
CASSYWVAGGFGELFF
TGTGCCAGCAGTTACTGGGTAGCGGGTGGGTTCGGGGAGCTGTTTTTT
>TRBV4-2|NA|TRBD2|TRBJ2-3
CASSQGLAGGAVTDTQYF
TGTGCCAGCAGCCAGGGACTAGCGGGGGGCGCGGTCACAGATACGCAGTATTTT
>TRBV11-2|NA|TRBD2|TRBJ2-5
CASSSLGGWGETQYF
TGTGCCAGCAGCTCCCTCGGGGGGTGGGGCGAGACCCAGTACTTC